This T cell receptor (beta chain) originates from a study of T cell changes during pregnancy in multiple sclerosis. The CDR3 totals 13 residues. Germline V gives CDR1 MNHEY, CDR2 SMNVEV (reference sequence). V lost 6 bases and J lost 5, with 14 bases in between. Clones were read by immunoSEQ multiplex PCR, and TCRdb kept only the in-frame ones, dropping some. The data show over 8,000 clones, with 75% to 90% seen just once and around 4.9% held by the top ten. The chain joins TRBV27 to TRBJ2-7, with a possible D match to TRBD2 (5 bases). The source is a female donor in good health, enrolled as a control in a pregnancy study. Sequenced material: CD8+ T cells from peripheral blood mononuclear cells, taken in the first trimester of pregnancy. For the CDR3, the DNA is TGTGCCAGCAGCCCGGGGAGCATCAACGAGCAGTACTTC. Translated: CASSPGSINEQYF.